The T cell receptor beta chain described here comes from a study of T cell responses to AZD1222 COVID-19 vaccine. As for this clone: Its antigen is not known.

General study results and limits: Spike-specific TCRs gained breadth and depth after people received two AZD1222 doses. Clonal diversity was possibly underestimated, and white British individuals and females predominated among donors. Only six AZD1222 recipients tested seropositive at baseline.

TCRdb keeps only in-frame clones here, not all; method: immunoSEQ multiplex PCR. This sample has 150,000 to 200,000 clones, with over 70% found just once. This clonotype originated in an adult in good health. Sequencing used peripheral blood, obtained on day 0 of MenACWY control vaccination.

The CDR3 DNA follows: TGCGCCAGCAGCTTGGAGCCAGACCCATACAATGAGCAGTTCTTC. This translates into CASSLEPDPYNEQFF. The chain employs TRBV5-1 and TRBJ2-1; no clear D gene. In germline, CDR1 is SGHRS, CDR2 YFSETQ. The CDR3 totals 15 residues. V shed 0 bases and J shed 4 bases, with 11 bases lying between them.